These 24 T cell receptor beta chains share one sample of origin, sequenced in a study of blood T cell repertoires in COVID-19. Sequencing was performed with immunoSEQ multiplex PCR; in TCRdb, only in-frame clones are kept and a portion is missing. The sample has about 100,000 clones, about 90% seen once; the top ten hold about 6.9%. The sample consisted of peripheral blood. Receptors originate from a man aged 25-40 years in a cohort sampled during active COVID-19.

The chain couples TRBV6-2 or TRBV6-3 to TRBJ2-2, with 9 bases identical to TRBD2. V gave up 6 bases and J gave up 1 base; unmatched junction bases: 3. The CDR3 contains 15 residues. The germline gives CDR1 MNHEY, CDR2 SVGEGT. CDR3 coding DNA: TGTGCCAGCAGCCGAGCGGGGGGGAACACCGGGGAGCTGTTTTTT. Translated: CASSRAGGNTGELFF.

This clone has only one observation. J is TRBJ2-1 and V is TRBV19; TRBD2 matches at 10 bases. Germline V gene sequence: CDR1 LNHDA, CDR2 SQIVND (reference sequence). V lost 4 bases and J lost 6; bases outside the gene matches: 6. There are 15 residues in the CDR3. CDR3 sequence (DNA): TGTGCCAGTAGTACCAGACTAGCGGGCCCCAATGAGCAGTTCTTC. Protein product: CASSTRLAGPNEQFF.

The chain uses TRBV19 and TRBJ1-2; D gene uncertain. The germline V gene has CDR1 LNHDA and CDR2 SQIVND (reference sequence). This CDR3 contains 12 residues. V was pared by 7 bases and J by 3 bases, with 9 bases between. The CDR3 nucleotides read TGTGCCAGTACGCAGAGGGACTATGGCTACACCTTC. The encoded protein is CASTQRDYGYTF. The whole variable domain, filled in from reference TRBV19 and TRBJ1-2, reads DGGITQSPKYLFRKEGQNVTLSCEQNLNHDAMYWYRQDPGQGLRLIYYSQIVNDFQKGDIAEGYSVSREKKESFPLTVTSAQKNPTAFYLCASTQRDYGYTFGSGTRLTVV.

The CDR3 coding sequence is TGTGCCAGTAGCCCCACAGGGACCTCCTACGAGCAGTACTTC. As protein: CASSPTGTSYEQYF. The gene calls are TRBV19 and TRBJ2-7; perhaps TRBD1 as D (6 bases). V was trimmed by 6 bases and J by 0 bases, leaving 12 bases between them. Germline CDR1 is LNHDA and CDR2 is SQIVND (reference sequence). CDR3 length equals 14 residues.

The V and J genes are TRBV7-7 and TRBJ2-5; D is undetermined. Germline loops: CDR1 SSHAT, CDR2 FNYEAQ (reference sequence). The CDR3 totals 13 residues. With 1 base removed from V and 2 bases from J, the gap between germline ends came to 5 bases. In nucleotides, the CDR3 is TGTGCCAGCAGCTTAGATCGGCAAGAGACCCAGTACTTC. Translating it yields CASSLDRQETQYF.

The rearrangement links TRBV7-9 to TRBJ1-1; perhaps TRBD1 as D (5 bases). Between the trimmed V and J ends, which lost 5 bases and 1 base, there was a span of 11 bases. CDR1 is SEHNR, CDR2 FQNEAQ, per germline (reference sequence). The CDR3 consists of 14 residues. CDR3 nucleotide sequence: TGTGCCAGCAGCCTGATTGGACAGAACACTGAAGCTTTCTTT. This encodes CASSLIGQNTEAFF. Variable domain in full (rest from reference TRBV7-9 and TRBJ1-1): DTGVSQNPRHKITKRGQNVTFRCDPISEHNRLYWYRQTLGQGPEFLTYFQNEAQLEKSRLLSDRFSAERPKGSFSTLEIQRTEQGDSAMYLCASSLIGQNTEAFFGQGTRLTVV.

This clone was seen only once. This sequence joins TRBV12-3 or TRBV12-4 and TRBJ2-2; D may be TRBD2 (6 bases). The CDR3 spans 13 residues. The V and J ends lost 6 bases and 3 bases respectively, with 8 bases between them. The CDR3 nucleotides are TGTGCCAGCAGGTCGGGGGACACCGGGGAGCTGTTTTTT. Translated: CASRSGDTGELFF.

This sequence joins TRBV30 and TRBJ1-2; TRBD1 agrees at 10 bases. J gave up 8 bases and V 5 bases, and 8 bases lay outside the gene matches. This CDR3 contains 13 residues. Germline lookup yields CDR1 GTSNPN and CDR2 SVGIG (reference sequence). The CDR3, as DNA: TGTGCCTGGGGCCCGGGACAGGGGATAGGCTACACCTTC. It is translated as CAWGPGQGIGYTF.

This chain joins TRBV6-5 and TRBJ2-2, with D possibly matching TRBD2 (6 bases). The CDR3 length is 14 residues. V was clipped by 3 bases and J by 6 bases, with 11 bases between them. CDR1 and CDR2 (germline): MNHEY, SVGAGI. The CDR3 protein is CASSYGDLSGELFF. CDR3 nucleotide sequence: TGTGCCAGCAGTTATGGGGACTTATCCGGGGAGCTGTTTTTT.

Written as DNA, the CDR3 is TGTGCCACCAGCGCCCGCGGGGGGGAGGAGGAGACCCAGTACTTC. Translating gives CATSARGGEEETQYF. The J gene is TRBJ2-5, the V gene TRBV15, with 9 bases identical to TRBD2. With V trimmed by 5 bases and J by 5 bases, 9 bases remained unmatched. CDR1 and CDR2 (germline): LNHNV, YYDKDF (reference sequence). The CDR3 runs to 15 residues.

This chain links TRBV12-3 or TRBV12-4 with TRBJ1-4; no clear D gene. V was shortened by 3 bases and J by 3 bases, with 5 bases between the two germline ends. The CDR3 runs to 13 residues. CDR3 in amino acids: CASSLLANEKLFF. The CDR3 DNA is TGTGCCAGCAGTTTGTTAGCTAATGAAAAACTGTTTTTT.

The genes are TRBV6-1 and TRBJ1-2; 7 nucleotides match TRBD1. The germline CDR1 and CDR2 sequences are MNHNS and SASEGT. This CDR3 comprises 13 residues. Trimming removed 2 bases from V and 5 bases from J; junction bases left unmatched: 2. CDR3 residues: CASSEHRGYGYTF. The CDR3 bases are TGTGCCAGCAGTGAACACAGGGGTTATGGCTACACCTTC.

V gene TRBV7-9 combines with J gene TRBJ2-1; a weak D match, TRBD2 (6 bases). Germline V gene sequence: CDR1 SEHNR, CDR2 FQNEAQ (reference sequence). V lost 1 base to trimming and J lost 9 bases, with 13 bases between them. CDR3 length equals 14 residues. The CDR3 sequence is CASSLVRGAGEQFF. The CDR3 DNA follows: TGTGCCAGCAGCTTAGTCCGCGGGGCGGGTGAGCAGTTCTTC.

This sequence joins TRBV6-6 and TRBJ2-7; D gene ambiguous. V lost 0 bases and J 6 bases, leaving 6 bases between the germline ends. CDR3 length: 12 residues. CDR1 and CDR2 (germline): MNHNY, SVGAGI (reference sequence). CDR3 amino acids: CASSYSRSEQYF. CDR3 in DNA: TGTGCCAGCAGTTACTCGAGAAGCGAGCAGTACTTC.

The chain links TRBV5-6 to TRBJ1-1, with unresolved D. V was clipped by 1 base and J by 1 base, with 17 bases between them. The CDR3 is made up of 17 amino acids. Germline V gene lookup returns CDR1 SGHDT and CDR2 YYEEEE. In DNA form, the CDR3 reads TGTGCCAGCAGCTTGTTGCGGGATTATAAGGCGAACACTGAAGCTTTCTTT. Amino acids: CASSLLRDYKANTEAFF. The whole variable domain, filled in from reference TRBV5-6 and TRBJ1-1, reads DAGVTQSPTHLIKTRGQQVTLRCSPKSGHDTVSWYQQALGQGPQFIFQYYEEEERQRGNFPDRFSGHQFPNYSSELNVNALLLGDSALYLCASSLLRDYKANTEAFFGQGTRLTVV.

The chain couples TRBV6-2 or TRBV6-3 to TRBJ1-4, with 8 bases matching TRBD1. This CDR3 has 16 amino acids. V was pared by 6 bases and J by 0 bases, with 6 bases of the junction left unmatched. Germline V lookup: CDR1 MNHEY, CDR2 SVGEGT. The CDR3 DNA is TGTGCCAGCAGCCGCCGGACAGGGACAACTAATGAAAAACTGTTTTTT. Translation gives CASSRRTGTTNEKLFF.

In its sample, this clone was seen once. The gene calls are TRBV6-4 and TRBJ1-5, with D uncertain. Germline V CDR1 and CDR2: MRHNA, SNTAGT. Trimming removed 0 bases from V and 3 bases from J, with 9 bases in between. This CDR3 region has 15 residues. The DNA of the CDR3 is TGTGCCAGCAGTGACTCGAGGCGGATCAATCAGCCCCAGCATTTT. Its protein is CASSDSRRINQPQHF.

The chain uses TRBV10-3 and TRBJ2-2; 9 nucleotides line up with TRBD1. V dropped 6 bases and J dropped 5; count of bases not matched to a gene: 10. The CDR3 sequence is 16 residues long. CDR1 is ENHRY, CDR2 SYGVKD, per germline. CDR3 in DNA: TGTGCCATCAGACCGAGGACAGGGGTCGATACCGGGGAGCTGTTTTTT. This encodes CAIRPRTGVDTGELFF.

The V call is TRBV30, the J call TRBJ1-5, with TRBD1 identical over 7 bases. CDR1 is GTSNPN and CDR2 is SVGIG in the germline V gene (reference sequence). V lost 3 bases to trimming and J lost 6 bases; unmatched junction nucleotides: 5. CDR3 length equals 13 residues. CDR3 in amino acids: CAWSGQGVQPQHF. CDR3 bases: TGTGCCTGGAGCGGTCAGGGGGTTCAGCCCCAGCATTTT.

This sequence joins TRBV5-4 and TRBJ2-2, with 7 bases identical to TRBD2. With V trimmed by 0 bases and J by 5 bases, 4 bases remained unmatched. The germline V gene encodes CDR1 SGHNT and CDR2 YYREEE (reference sequence). The CDR3 contains 15 residues. The CDR3: CASSLASGNTGELFF. The CDR3 DNA sequence: TGTGCCAGCAGCTTGGCCAGCGGGAATACCGGGGAGCTGTTTTTT.

The V call is TRBV7-2, the J call TRBJ1-3; D unresolved. The CDR3 loop spans 15 amino acids. From germline, CDR1 is SGHTA and CDR2 FQGNSA. Trimming removed 4 bases from V and 0 bases from J, with 10 bases in between. CDR3 sequence: CASSSNAHSGNTIYF. The CDR3 nucleotides read TGTGCCAGCAGCTCCAACGCACACTCTGGAAACACCATATATTTT.

The chain joins TRBV7-8 to TRBJ1-6; 7 bases align to TRBD1. The germline V gene encodes CDR1 SGHVS and CDR2 FQNEAQ. Trimming at V came to 2 bases and at J to 2 bases, leaving 6 bases not matched to a gene. The CDR3 is made up of 17 amino acids. Here the CDR3 DNA reads TGTGCCAGCAGCTTAAGCGACAGGGCGGCCTATAATTCACCCCTCCACTTT. The encoded protein is CASSLSDRAAYNSPLHF.

This chain connects TRBV2 to TRBJ2-3, with TRBD2 as a possible D gene (5 bases). Looked up from germline, CDR1 is SNHLY and CDR2 is FYNNEI. The length of the CDR3 is 14 residues. Trimming took off 9 bases at V and 0 bases at J, with 13 bases between the two ends. The CDR3 spells CASNEGPSTDTQYF. In nucleotides, the CDR3 is TGTGCCAGTAACGAGGGCCCTAGCACAGATACGCAGTATTTT.

This clone was found once. CDR3 coding DNA: TGTGCCTGGAGTGTACAGGGTACCTATGGCAATCAGCCCCAGCATTTT. Protein sequence: CAWSVQGTYGNQPQHF. The V gene is TRBV30, the J gene TRBJ1-5; TRBD1 might be the D (6 bases). Germline CDR1 is GTSNPN and CDR2 is SVGIG (reference sequence). The CDR3 has 16 residues. V shed 0 bases and J shed 2 bases, with 14 bases lying between them.